The 27 T cell receptor beta chains reported below all come from one sample, sequenced in a study of shared clonotypes between healthy human individuals. The assay was immunoSEQ multiplex PCR, and TCRdb's table has in-frame clones only and misses some. The sample shows over a million clones, around 78% of them seen only once. Sequencing was performed on memory CD4+ T cells from PBMCs. The subset denotes: CD45RA-negative fraction. The receptors were gathered from a man younger than 30 in good health. Some clones in this sample may be carry-over from other donors' samples.

The chain uses TRBV5-8 and TRBJ1-5, with unresolved D. The CDR3 contains 14 residues. V was clipped by 0 bases and J by 1 base, with 5 bases between them. CDR1 is SGHTS, CDR2 YDEGEE, per germline. CDR3: CASSLDDSNQPQHF. The CDR3 DNA reads TGTGCCAGCAGCTTGGATGACAGCAATCAGCCCCAGCATTTT.

This chain joins TRBV4-1 and TRBJ2-5, with D maybe TRBD2 (5 bases). The germline V gene encodes CDR1 MGHRA and CDR2 YSYEKL. The CDR3 sequence is 13 residues long. Trimming left V 3 bases short and J 5 bases short, with 10 bases between. The CDR3 nucleotides are TGCGCCAGCAGCCAGAGGGAGACTGAGACCCAGTACTTC. Protein sequence: CASSQRETETQYF.

This chain uses TRBV29-1 with TRBJ2-1; 9 bases line up with TRBD1. This CDR3 contains 14 residues. Germline CDR1 is SQVTM and CDR2 is ANQGSEA. The V gene end was trimmed by 7 bases and the J gene end by 6 bases; junction bases not matched to a gene: 10. The CDR3 DNA sequence: TGCAGCGATGGCAGGACAGGGGTCCCCAATGAGCAGTTCTTC. Translating it yields CSDGRTGVPNEQFF.

V usage is TRBV11-2 and J usage is TRBJ1-1; no reliable D call. This CDR3 is 14 amino acids long. Germline V lookup: CDR1 SGHAT, CDR2 FQNNGV. The germline V and J ends were trimmed by 5 bases and 2 bases, with 12 bases remaining between them. The CDR3 here is CASSVQRYNTEAFF. The CDR3 DNA reads TGTGCCAGCAGCGTCCAACGGTATAACACTGAAGCTTTCTTT.

The chain has TRBV6-1 and TRBJ2-3; 9 nucleotides match TRBD1. V trimming: 6 bases; J trimming: 7 bases; junction bases outside the gene matches: 8. The CDR3 contains 14 residues. From germline, CDR1 is MNHNS and CDR2 SASEGT. The CDR3 nucleotides read TGTGCCAGCAGCTTGGACAGGGGTTGGTATACGCAGTATTTT. This sequence encodes CASSLDRGWYTQYF.

Worth noting for this clone: It is likely a read error: a sequence one base away is far more abundant. The chain couples TRBV6-6 to TRBJ1-1; D call uncertain. The CDR3 runs 11 residues. Trimming took 6 bases from V and 1 from J, leaving 3 bases between them. Germline values: CDR1 MNHNY, CDR2 SVGAGI (reference sequence). CDR3 region: CASRGNTEAFF. The CDR3 coding sequence is TGTGCCAGCAGGGGGAACACTGAAGCTTTCTTT.

The gene calls are TRBV28 and TRBJ1-3; D perhaps matches TRBD1 (5 bases). CDR3 length: 18 residues. Trimming took 6 bases from V and 1 from J, leaving 22 bases between them. Germline assignment: CDR1 MDHEN and CDR2 SYDVKM. The CDR3 DNA reads as TGTGCCAGCAGCCCCAGAAGAGGATCGGGGGGGTCTGGAAACACCATATATTTT. Its protein is CASSPRRGSGGSGNTIYF.

This sequence joins TRBV28 and TRBJ2-5; tentatively, D is TRBD2 (6 bases). The CDR3 is 13 residues long. Trimming shortened V by 3 bases and J by 5 bases, and 10 bases separated the two germline ends. Germline CDR1 reads MDHEN; CDR2 reads SYDVKM. Here the CDR3 reads CASSLRGGETQYF. The DNA for the CDR3 is TGTGCCAGCAGTTTGCGGGGCGGCGAGACCCAGTACTTC.

The rearrangement joins TRBV19 to TRBJ2-7; D might be TRBD2 (5 bases). CDR1 LNHDA and CDR2 SQIVND come from the germline V gene (reference sequence). The CDR3 totals 15 residues. Trimming shortened V by 6 bases and J by 1 base, and 16 bases separated the two germline ends. CDR3: CASRRNQEASYEQYF. The CDR3 nucleotides read TGTGCCAGTAGACGAAACCAGGAGGCTTCCTACGAGCAGTACTTC.

The rearrangement links TRBV28 to TRBJ2-5, with TRBD2 identical over 10 bases. Germline CDR1 reads MDHEN; CDR2 reads SYDVKM. CDR3 length equals 14 residues. V lost 5 bases and J lost 3; bases outside the gene matches: 3. CDR3 residues: CASSGAGGKETQYF. The CDR3 DNA sequence: TGTGCCAGCAGTGGAGCGGGAGGGAAAGAGACCCAGTACTTC.

V gene TRBV5-4 combines with J gene TRBJ2-5, with TRBD2 matching over 10 bases. Germline CDR1 reads SGHNT; CDR2 reads YYREEE (reference sequence). This CDR3 is 15 amino acids long. V was pared by 1 base and J by 2 bases, with 2 bases of the junction left unmatched. DNA of the CDR3: TGTGCCAGCAGCTTGTTGGGACTAGCGCAAGAGACCCAGTACTTC. As protein: CASSLLGLAQETQYF.

This clone was seen once. This sequence joins TRBV7-2 and TRBJ2-5; D call uncertain. The germline V gene encodes CDR1 SGHTA and CDR2 FQGNSA. This CDR3 spans 12 amino acids. Deletions cut 5 bases from V and 5 bases from J, with 9 bases between. The chain's CDR3 is CASSPIQETQYF. The CDR3 coding sequence is TGTGCCAGCAGCCCTATCCAGGAGACCCAGTACTTC.

This chain joins TRBV18 and TRBJ2-1, with 11 bases lining up with TRBD2. The V segment lost 0 bases and the J segment 7 bases; nucleotides outside the gene matches: 5. The CDR3 runs 16 residues. Germline CDR1 is KGHSH and CDR2 is LQKENI. The CDR3 protein is CASSPPLAGGVNEQFF. CDR3 coding DNA: TGTGCCAGCTCACCACCTCTAGCGGGAGGTGTAAATGAGCAGTTCTTC.

This chain connects TRBV30 to TRBJ2-7; 15 nucleotides agree with TRBD2. The CDR3 totals 18 residues. The ends lost 4 bases at V and 0 bases at J; junction bases unmatched: 10. Germline loops: CDR1 GTSNPN, CDR2 SVGIG (reference sequence). The CDR3 sequence is CAWTPGGTSGGSSYEQYF. The CDR3 DNA reads as TGTGCCTGGACCCCGGGCGGGACTAGCGGGGGGAGCTCCTACGAGCAGTACTTC.

V is TRBV2 and J is TRBJ2-5; weak D call: TRBD2 (6 bases). CDR3 length: 15 amino acids. Deletions cut 6 bases from V and 5 bases from J, with 19 bases between. Germline-derived CDR1 and CDR2 are SNHLY and FYNNEI. CDR3 residues: CASSLTVLAGETQYF. The CDR3 DNA reads as TGTGCCAGCAGCCTGACCGTTTTGGCGGGGGAGACCCAGTACTTC.

Only one count was recorded for this clone. The V call is TRBV7-9, the J call TRBJ2-7, with D perhaps TRBD1 (6 bases). There are 14 residues in the CDR3. The germline CDR1 and CDR2 sequences are SEHNR and FQNEAQ (reference sequence). V lost 1 base, J lost 1 base, and 8 bases lay in between. The CDR3, as DNA: TGTGCCAGCAGCTTAGGGACAGCGTCCTACGAGCAGTACTTC. Translating gives CASSLGTASYEQYF.

This clone was observed a handful of times. Other DNA sequences of this sample code for an identical CDR3. This chain connects TRBV28 to TRBJ1-5, with D perhaps matching TRBD1 (6 bases). The CDR3 sequence is 15 residues long. V shed 3 bases and J shed 2 bases, with 11 bases lying between them. The germline V gene encodes CDR1 MDHEN and CDR2 SYDVKM. The CDR3 DNA sequence: TGTGCCAGCAGTTTGGGAGGGGGAGGCAATCAGCCCCAGCATTTT. Protein sequence: CASSLGGGGNQPQHF.

This chain joins TRBV5-1 and TRBJ2-5; 10 nucleotides align to TRBD2. Per the germline V gene, CDR1 is SGHRS and CDR2 is YFSETQ. The CDR3 extends over 17 amino acids. The junction had 10 bases not matched to a gene; V was cut back by 0 bases and J by 5 bases. CDR3 DNA sequence: TGCGCCAGCAGCTTGGCACTAGGGCTAGCGGGAGAGGAGACCCAGTACTTC. Amino acid sequence: CASSLALGLAGEETQYF.

The rearrangement joins TRBV5-4 to TRBJ1-5; the D gene is possibly TRBD1 (6 bases). The CDR3 extends over 14 amino acids. CDR1 and CDR2 from the germline V gene are SGHNT and YYREEE (reference sequence). V lost 0 bases and J lost 7, with 11 bases in between. The CDR3 DNA follows: TGTGCCAGCAGCTTGGGCAGGGGAGGCCAGCCCCAGCATTTT. Translated: CASSLGRGGQPQHF.

J is TRBJ2-4 and V is TRBV30, with 10 bases aligning to TRBD2. V lost 2 bases to trimming and J lost 2 bases; unmatched junction nucleotides: 6. CDR3 length: 16 residues. In germline, CDR1 is GTSNPN, CDR2 SVGIG (reference sequence). The CDR3 nucleotides are TGTGCCTGGAGTCCTCAAGCGGGAGGGCCCAAAAACATTCAGTACTTC. Protein sequence: CAWSPQAGGPKNIQYF.

The rearrangement links TRBV19 to TRBJ2-1, with TRBD2 as a possible D gene (5 bases). The CDR3 sequence is 15 residues long. The V gene lost 3 bases and the J gene lost 3 bases, with 12 bases spanning the gap. The V gene's germline CDR1 is LNHDA and CDR2 SQIVND (reference sequence). The CDR3 DNA reads TGTGCCAGTAGTATTTGGGCGGGCAACTACAATGAGCAGTTCTTC. It yields the protein CASSIWAGNYNEQFF.

V gene TRBV4-1 combines with J gene TRBJ2-7; 10 bases agree with TRBD1. The CDR3 covers 21 residues. The V gene's germline CDR1 is MGHRA and CDR2 YSYEKL. The J segment lost 2 bases and the V segment lost 0 bases, leaving 19 bases of the junction unmatched. In DNA, the CDR3 is TGCGCCAGCAGCCAAGATTACGTGACAGGGGGCCTATCTTTCCCCGCCTACGAGCAGTACTTC. As protein: CASSQDYVTGGLSFPAYEQYF.

The chain employs TRBV11-2 and TRBJ2-1; D may be TRBD1 or TRBD2 (5 bases each). This CDR3 has 13 residues. Germline CDR1 is SGHAT and CDR2 is FQNNGV. V was cut by 3 bases and J by 9 bases, with 12 bases left in between. CDR3 nucleotides: TGTGCCAGCAGCTTTGTGGGGACGGCTGAGCAGTTCTTC. It yields the protein CASSFVGTAEQFF.

The genes are TRBV6-1 and TRBJ1-4; D gene ambiguous. V was cut by 3 bases and J by 6 bases, with 14 bases left in between. The CDR3 length is 15 residues. Germline loops: CDR1 MNHNS, CDR2 SASEGT. The CDR3 region is CASSDSRVDYEKLFF. DNA for the CDR3: TGTGCCAGCAGTGACTCAAGGGTAGATTATGAAAAACTGTTTTTT.

J is TRBJ2-1 and V is TRBV7-3, with 7 nucleotides matching TRBD2. V shed 5 bases, J shed 0 bases, and the junction held 4 bases outside the gene matches. This CDR3 has 15 residues. Germline V gene data show CDR1 as SGHTA and CDR2 as FQGTGA. CDR3 DNA: TGTGCCAGCAGCGAGCTAGCGGCCTCCTACAATGAGCAGTTCTTC. It encodes CASSELAASYNEQFF.

In its sample, this clone was seen once. The chain links TRBV7-2 to TRBJ2-7, with TRBD2 as a possible D gene (5 bases). Trimming removed 1 base at V and 6 bases at J, with 10 bases between. CDR1 is SGHTA, CDR2 FQGNSA, per germline. The CDR3 loop spans 13 amino acids. CDR3 bases: TGTGCCAGCAGCTTAGGAGGGCTCTCCGAGCAGTACTTC. Translated: CASSLGGLSEQYF. Variable domain in full (rest from reference TRBV7-2 and TRBJ2-7): GAGVSQSPSNKVTEKGKDVELRCDPISGHTALYWYRQSLGQGLEFLIYFQGNSAPDKSGLPSDRFSAERTGGSVSTLTIQRTQQEDSAVYLCASSLGGLSEQYFGPGTRLTVT.

This clone was counted once. The CDR3 nucleotides read TGTGCCAGCACCCGGGGGCCGCCCGAGTCCTACGAGCAGTACTTC. Translating it yields CASTRGPPESYEQYF. V and J are TRBV28 and TRBJ2-7; D may be TRBD1 or TRBD2 (6 bases each). The germline V gene has CDR1 MDHEN and CDR2 SYDVKM. Trimming cost V 7 bases and J 1 base, with 17 bases left between them. CDR3 length equals 15 residues.